This T cell receptor beta chain came from a study of blood T cell repertoires in COVID-19. Study-level information: Some COVID-19 samples were acute and others convalescent; all came from the United States, Italy and Spain.

Patients of the Seattle cohort, enrolled during active infection, were followed longitudinally. Assay: immunoSEQ multiplex PCR; the TCRdb copy retains only in-frame clones and omits some. The sample shows about 70,000 clones, approximately 86% of them seen only once. Germline V gene sequence: CDR1 SGHVS, CDR2 FNYEAQ. The CDR3 sequence is 15 residues long. The V gene lost 5 bases and the J gene lost 2 bases, with 15 bases spanning the gap. The chain employs TRBV7-6 and TRBJ2-5; D possibly corresponds to TRBD1 (5 bases). The source of this sequence is a man between 40 and 49 years old with COVID-19, enrolled during active disease. The sample was peripheral blood. The DNA for the CDR3 is TGTGCCAGCAGCAAGAGACAGCCTATTCAAGAGACCCAGTACTTC. This sequence encodes CASSKRQPIQETQYF.